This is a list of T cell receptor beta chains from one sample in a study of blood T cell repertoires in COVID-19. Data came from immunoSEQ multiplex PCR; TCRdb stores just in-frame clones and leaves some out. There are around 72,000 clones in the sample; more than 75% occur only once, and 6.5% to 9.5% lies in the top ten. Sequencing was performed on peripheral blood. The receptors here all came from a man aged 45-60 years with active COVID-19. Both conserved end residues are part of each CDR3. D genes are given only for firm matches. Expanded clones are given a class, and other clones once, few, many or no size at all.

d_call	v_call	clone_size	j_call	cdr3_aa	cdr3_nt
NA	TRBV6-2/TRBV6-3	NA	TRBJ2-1	CASSRGQASGYNEQFF	TGTGCCAGCAGCCGGGGGCAGGCTAGCGGCTACAATGAGCAGTTCTTC
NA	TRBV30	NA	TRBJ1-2	CACRVGGYTF	TGTGCCTGCCGGGTCGGAGGCTACACCTTC
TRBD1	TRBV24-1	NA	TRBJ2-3	CATSDLNRGADTQYF	TGTGCCACCAGTGATTTGAACAGGGGGGCAGATACGCAGTATTTT
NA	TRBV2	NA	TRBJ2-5	CASRGGETQYF	TGTGCCAGCAGGGGGGGAGAGACCCAGTACTTC
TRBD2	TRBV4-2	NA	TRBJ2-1	CASTTSGRGNEQFF	TGTGCCAGCACGACCAGCGGGAGGGGGAATGAGCAGTTCTTC
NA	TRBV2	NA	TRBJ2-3	CASRRQGEADTQYF	TGTGCCAGCAGGAGGCAAGGAGAGGCGGATACGCAGTATTTT
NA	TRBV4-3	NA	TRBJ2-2	CASSHPPGHSNTGELFF	TGCGCCAGCAGCCATCCCCCCGGACATTCTAACACCGGGGAGCTGTTTTTT
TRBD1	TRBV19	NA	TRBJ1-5	CASRPQLGQKNQPQHF	TGTGCCAGTAGACCTCAACTGGGACAGAAAAATCAGCCCCAGCATTTT
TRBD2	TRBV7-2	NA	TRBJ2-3	CASSFPSGGALADTQYF	TGTGCCAGCAGCTTTCCTAGCGGGGGGGCCTTAGCAGATACGCAGTATTTT
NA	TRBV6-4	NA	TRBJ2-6	CASSLDISGANVLTF	TGTGCCAGCAGCCTTGACATCTCTGGGGCCAACGTCCTGACTTTC
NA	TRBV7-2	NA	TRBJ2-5	CASSRNPGQLQETQYF	TGTGCCAGCAGCCGGAACCCGGGACAATTACAAGAGACCCAGTACTTC
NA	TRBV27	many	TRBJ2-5	CASSFFGAGDQETQYF	TGTGCCAGCAGTTTTTTTGGAGCTGGAGACCAAGAGACCCAGTACTTC
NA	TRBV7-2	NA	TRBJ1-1	CASPSPPLNTEAFF	TGTGCCAGCCCCTCCCCCCCCCTGAACACTGAAGCTTTCTTT
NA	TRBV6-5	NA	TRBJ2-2	CASSYDGRNTGELFF	TGTGCCAGCAGTTACGACGGGAGAAACACCGGGGAGCTGTTTTTT
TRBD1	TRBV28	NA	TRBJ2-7	CASSSPRTGGSSYEQYF	TGTGCCAGCAGTTCACCCCGAACAGGGGGGAGCTCCTACGAGCAGTACTTC
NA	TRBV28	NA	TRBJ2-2	CAIGRGDTGDTGELFF	TGTGCCATCGGAAGGGGGGACACAGGGGACACCGGGGAGCTGTTTTTT
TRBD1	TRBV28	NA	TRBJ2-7	CASSKTGGGQNEQYF	TGTGCCAGCAGCAAAACAGGGGGTGGACAGAATGAGCAGTACTTC
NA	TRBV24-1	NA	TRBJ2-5	CATSGRGQGRAETQYF	TGTGCCACCAGTGGAAGGGGTCAGGGGCGCGCGGAGACCCAGTACTTC
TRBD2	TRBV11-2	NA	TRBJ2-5	CASSPGGGTQYF	TGTGCCAGCAGCCCTGGGGGGGGGACCCAGTACTTC
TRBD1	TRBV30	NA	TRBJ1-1	CAWSPRQGALSNTEAFF	TGTGCCTGGAGTCCCCGACAGGGGGCGCTTTCGAACACTGAAGCTTTCTTT
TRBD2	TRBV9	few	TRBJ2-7	CASSGGLAGTHEQYF	TGTGCCAGCAGCGGAGGACTAGCGGGTACCCACGAGCAGTACTTC
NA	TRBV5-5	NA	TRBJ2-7	CASTFWERPPYEQYF	TGTGCCAGCACCTTTTGGGAGAGGCCCCCCTACGAGCAGTACTTC
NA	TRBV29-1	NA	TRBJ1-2	CSAGTLSNYGYTF	TGCAGCGCCGGGACTCTTAGTAACTATGGCTACACCTTC
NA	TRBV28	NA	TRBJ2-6	CASYRSGANVLTF	TGTGCCAGCTACAGATCTGGGGCCAACGTCCTGACTTTC
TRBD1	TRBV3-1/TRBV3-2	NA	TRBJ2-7	CASSQEDRSYEQYF	TGTGCCAGCAGCCAAGAGGACAGGTCCTACGAGCAGTACTTC
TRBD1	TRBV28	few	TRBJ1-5	CASSYPTGTGGLSSGQPQHF	TGTGCCAGCAGTTATCCAACCGGGACAGGGGGCCTATCGTCAGGTCAGCCCCAGCATTTT